A selection of T cell receptor beta chains follows, all from one sample in a study of T-cell reconstitution after alpha-beta-depleted transplantation in children. TCRdb reprocessed the PCR reads with MiXCR, giving one entry per CDR3 protein. The top ten hold 6.3% of the sample, which has 250,000 or so distinct CDR3 sequences, roughly 8.2% seen once. Sequences were derived from PBMCs, mostly from graft donor cells, sampled 180 days after TCRalphabeta/CD19-depleted stem cell transplant. The receptor source for this set is a male patient between 5 and 17 years old who had a stem cell transplant for acute lymphoblastic leukemia, so the T cells may come from the graft donor. CDR3s include the opening cysteine and the closing phenylalanine or tryptophan. The D gene is left open where the match is weak. Clone size appears in some rows only: once, few, many, or a class for an expanded clone.

v_gene	abundance	j_gene	d_gene	CDR3aa	CDR3nt
TRBV7-2	many	TRBJ1-2	.	CASSTREALYGYTF	TGTGCCAGCAGCACAAGGGAGGCCCTCTATGGCTACACCTTC
TRBV3-1	many	TRBJ2-1	.	CASSEEGEVNEQFF	TGTGCCAGCAGCGAGGAGGGGGAGGTTAATGAGCAGTTCTTC
TRBV19	many	TRBJ2-2	TRBD2	CASSIGGRDHTGELFF	TGTGCCAGTAGTATAGGCGGGAGAGACCACACCGGGGAGCTGTTTTTT
TRBV13	few	TRBJ2-2	.	CASTPRATRGTGELFF	TGTGCCAGCACTCCACGGGCGACTAGGGGAACCGGGGAGCTGTTTTTT
TRBV6-5	many	TRBJ2-7	.	CASSSYSTREQYF	TGTGCCAGCAGTTCCTACTCGACGCGGGAGCAGTACTTC
TRBV5-1	many	TRBJ2-1	.	CATQGSSMGGNEQFF	TGCGCCACCCAAGGGTCCTCTATGGGGGGCAATGAGCAGTTCTTC
TRBV28	many	TRBJ2-5	.	CASRLGGTQYF	TGTGCCAGCAGATTGGGTGGGACCCAGTACTTC
TRBV20-1	many	TRBJ1-5	TRBD1	CSARDLGQVGQPQHF	TGCAGTGCTAGAGATCTCGGACAGGTGGGGCAGCCCCAGCATTTT
TRBV4-3	many	TRBJ2-2	.	CASSHFNTGELFF	TGCGCCAGCAGCCACTTTAACACCGGGGAGCTGTTTTTT
TRBV29-1	many	TRBJ2-5	.	CSAPGGGGQETQYF	TGCAGCGCCCCCGGAGGTGGGGGACAAGAGACCCAGTACTTC
TRBV20-1	.	TRBJ2-5	TRBD2	CCARVGSGGGETQYF	TGCTGTGCTAGAGTGGGTAGCGGGGGTGGAGAGACCCAGTACTTC
TRBV5-1	.	TRBJ2-2	.	CASSLGDYTGELFF	TGCGCCAGCAGCTTGGGCGACTACACCGGGGAGCTGTTTTTT